The text below deals with one T cell receptor beta chain. CDR3 length: 15 amino acids. Trimming pared 8 bases from V and 3 bases from J, leaving 20 bases between. From germline, CDR1 is SGHTA and CDR2 FQGNSA. The table came from immunoSEQ multiplex PCR; TCRdb's copy has only in-frame clones and leaves some out. The sample yields 250,000 to 300,000 clones, around 84% seen once. The data were taken from a study of blood T cell repertoires in COVID-19. Participants were aged 18 to 89 years from approximately 25 US areas. Membership in each cohort depended on participant-reported clinical history. Sequences were obtained from PBMCs or T cells enriched from blood (not recorded which). This sequence was found in a young man with acute COVID-19. V gene TRBV7-2 combines with J gene TRBJ2-7, with D maybe TRBD2 (6 bases). The CDR3 coding sequence is TGTGCCAGCGCCCGTGAGACTAGGCCCTTCTACGAGCAGTACGTC. Encoded protein: CASARETRPFYEQYV.